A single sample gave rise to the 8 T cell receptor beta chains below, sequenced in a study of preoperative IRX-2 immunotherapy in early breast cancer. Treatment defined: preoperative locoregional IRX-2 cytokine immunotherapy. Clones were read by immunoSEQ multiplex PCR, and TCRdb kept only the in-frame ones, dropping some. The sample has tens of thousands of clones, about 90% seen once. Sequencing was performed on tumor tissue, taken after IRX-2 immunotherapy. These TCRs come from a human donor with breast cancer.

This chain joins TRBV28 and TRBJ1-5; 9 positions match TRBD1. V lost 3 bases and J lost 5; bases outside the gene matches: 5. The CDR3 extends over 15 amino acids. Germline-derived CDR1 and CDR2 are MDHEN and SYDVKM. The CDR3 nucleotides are TGTGCCAGCAGTTTTCGGGACAGGGTTTATCAGCCCCAGCATTTT. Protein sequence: CASSFRDRVYQPQHF.

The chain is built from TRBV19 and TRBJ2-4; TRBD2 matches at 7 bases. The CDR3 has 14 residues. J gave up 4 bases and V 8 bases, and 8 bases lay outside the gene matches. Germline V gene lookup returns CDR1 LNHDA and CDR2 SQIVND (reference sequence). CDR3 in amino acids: CASGTGGTKNIQYF. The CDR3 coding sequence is TGTGCCAGTGGAACGGGGGGAACGAAAAACATTCAGTACTTC.

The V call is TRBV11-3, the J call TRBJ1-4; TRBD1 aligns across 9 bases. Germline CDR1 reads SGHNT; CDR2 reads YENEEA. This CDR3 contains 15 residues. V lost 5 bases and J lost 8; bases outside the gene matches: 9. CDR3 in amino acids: CASSITGGVVEKLFF. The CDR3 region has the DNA TGTGCCAGCAGCATTACAGGGGGCGTTGTAGAAAAACTGTTTTTT.

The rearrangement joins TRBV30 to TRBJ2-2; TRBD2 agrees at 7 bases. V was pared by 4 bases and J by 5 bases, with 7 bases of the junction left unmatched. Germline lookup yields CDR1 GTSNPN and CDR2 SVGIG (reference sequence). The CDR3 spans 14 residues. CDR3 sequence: CAWNSGRQTGELFF. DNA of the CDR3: TGTGCCTGGAACTCCGGGAGGCAAACCGGGGAGCTGTTTTTT.

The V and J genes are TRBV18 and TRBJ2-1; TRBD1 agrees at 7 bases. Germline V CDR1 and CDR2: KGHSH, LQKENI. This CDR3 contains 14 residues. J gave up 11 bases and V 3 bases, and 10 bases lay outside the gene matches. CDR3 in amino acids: CASSPPDRFQQQFF. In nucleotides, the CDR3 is TGTGCCAGCTCACCCCCGGACAGGTTTCAACAGCAGTTCTTC.

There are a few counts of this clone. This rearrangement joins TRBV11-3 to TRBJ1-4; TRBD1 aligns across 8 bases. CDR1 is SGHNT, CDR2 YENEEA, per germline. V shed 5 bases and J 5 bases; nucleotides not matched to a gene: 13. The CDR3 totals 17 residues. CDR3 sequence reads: CASSQVDVRTGNEKLFF. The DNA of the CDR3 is TGTGCCAGCAGCCAAGTCGATGTAAGGACAGGGAATGAAAAACTGTTTTTT. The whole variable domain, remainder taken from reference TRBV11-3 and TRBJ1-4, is EAGVVQSPRYKIIEKKQPVAFWCNPISGHNTLYWYLQNLGQGPELLIRYENEEAVDDSQLPKDRFSAERLKGVDSTLKIQPAELGDSAVYLCASSQVDVRTGNEKLFFGSGTQLSVL.

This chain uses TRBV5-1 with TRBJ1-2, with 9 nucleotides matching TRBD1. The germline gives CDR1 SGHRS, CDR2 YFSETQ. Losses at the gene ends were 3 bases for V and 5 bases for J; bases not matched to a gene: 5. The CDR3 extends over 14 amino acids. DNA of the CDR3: TGCGCCAGCAGCTGGGGACAGGGACAATATGGCTACACCTTC. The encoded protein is CASSWGQGQYGYTF.

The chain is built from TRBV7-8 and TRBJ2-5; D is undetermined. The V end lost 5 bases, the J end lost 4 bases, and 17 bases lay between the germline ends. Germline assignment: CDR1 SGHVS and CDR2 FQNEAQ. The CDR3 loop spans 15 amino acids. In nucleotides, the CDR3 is TGTGCCAGCAGCCTCACGGCATTTTCTGGAGAGACCCAGTACTTC. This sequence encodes CASSLTAFSGETQYF.